The 7 T cell receptor beta chains given below trace back to one sample, sequenced in a study of neurological immune-mediated disorders. MiXCR, run by TCRdb on the 5' RACE reads, gives a single entry per CDR3 protein. The sample has over 25,000 distinct CDR3 sequences; 12% are singletons. Sequenced material: PBMCs. These receptors originate from a woman aged 55-69 years in good health.

This clonotype showed up many times. The rearrangement links TRBV7-8 to TRBJ2-6, with 9 positions matching TRBD1. CDR1 is SGHVS and CDR2 is FQNEAQ in the germline V gene. V was clipped by 5 bases and J by 0 bases; unmatched bases: 5. The length of the CDR3 is 17 residues. The DNA for the CDR3 is TGTGCCAGCAGCCCGCGGACAGGGGCCTCTGGGGCCAACGTCCTGACTTTC. Residues: CASSPRTGASGANVLTF.

In this sample, this clonotype is medium-sized. The chain uses TRBV5-1 and TRBJ2-6, with 10 bases fitting TRBD1. Per the germline V gene, CDR1 is SGHRS and CDR2 is YFSETQ. Unmatched junction bases numbered 2, after V lost 0 bases and J lost 8 bases. The CDR3 length is 15 residues. CDR3 DNA: TGCGCCAGCAGCTTGGGACAGGGGGCCCCCAACGTCCTGACTTTC. This translates into CASSLGQGAPNVLTF.

This clonotype was counted ten times or more. This chain connects TRBV7-2 to TRBJ2-1; tentative D call: TRBD2 (5 bases). Per germline, CDR1 SGHTA and CDR2 FQGNSA. V lost 2 bases, J lost 1 base, and 12 bases lay in between. This CDR3 is 16 amino acids long. In DNA, the CDR3 is TGTGCCAGCAGCTTAATCCGGAGGTCTTCCTACAATGAGCAGTTCTTC. It specifies CASSLIRRSSYNEQFF.

The chain recombines TRBV11-2 with TRBJ1-1, with a possible D match to TRBD1 (6 bases). Trimming left V 5 bases short and J 4 bases short, with 11 bases between. The CDR3 has 13 amino acids. Germline V gene lookup returns CDR1 SGHAT and CDR2 FQNNGV. CDR3 amino acids: CASSPPGVTEAFF. Here the CDR3 DNA reads TGTGCCAGCAGCCCCCCAGGGGTCACTGAAGCTTTCTTT. Combining the CDR3 with reference TRBV11-2 and TRBJ1-1 gives the whole variable domain EAGVAQSPRYKIIEKRQSVAFWCNPISGHATLYWYQQILGQGPKLLIQFQNNGVVDDSQLPKDRFSAERLKGVDSTLKIQPAKLEDSAVYLCASSPPGVTEAFFGQGTRLTVV.

This clonotype was recorded many times. The CDR3 here is CASSLVGSTATYEQYF. Written as DNA, the CDR3 is TGCGCCAGCAGCTTGGTGGGGTCGACAGCCACCTACGAGCAGTACTTC. The rearrangement links TRBV5-1 to TRBJ2-7; D may be TRBD1 (5 bases). This CDR3 has 16 amino acids. The germline gives CDR1 SGHRS, CDR2 YFSETQ. The V and J ends lost 0 bases and 2 bases respectively, with 15 bases between them.

This clonotype was detected ten times or more. V usage is TRBV5-1 and J usage is TRBJ1-4, with no clear D. The CDR3 length is 15 residues. Germline V gene sequence: CDR1 SGHRS, CDR2 YFSETQ. Trimming pared 0 bases from V and 0 bases from J, leaving 6 bases between. The CDR3 bases are TGCGCCAGCAGCTTGGGGCCAGCAACTAATGAAAAACTGTTTTTT. Amino acids: CASSLGPATNEKLFF.

This clonotype was seen at least ten times. This chain connects TRBV5-1 to TRBJ1-1; 7 nucleotides agree with TRBD1. The length of the CDR3 is 17 residues. The germline V gene encodes CDR1 SGHRS and CDR2 YFSETQ. With V trimmed by 4 bases and J by 5 bases, 17 bases remained unmatched. DNA of the CDR3: TGCGCCAGCAGCCGGGGACAAGGGGGCTATCGGATAACTGAAGCTTTCTTT. Translated: CASSRGQGGYRITEAFF.